This TCR beta chain was sequenced in a study of shared clonotypes between healthy human individuals. The CDR3 loop spans 14 amino acids. Germline CDR1 is SEHNR and CDR2 is FQNEAQ (reference sequence). Trimming cost V 3 bases and J 6 bases, with 14 bases left between them. Clones were read by immunoSEQ multiplex PCR, and TCRdb kept only the in-frame ones, dropping some. In the table there are about 1 million clones, about 75% of which are singletons. The donor population consisted of healthy HIV-negative adults with no recent acute infections or vaccinations. General study findings and limits: Among donors, the sharing of clonotypes was expected to be influenced by sequencing depth. Some clonotypes were shared by all four sorted-subset donors, while others were not shared. The non-shared ones had lower generation probabilities than the shared ones.

This clone was seen once. Its target is not known. The specimen was memory CD4+ T cells sorted from blood. Described subset: CD45RA-negative fraction. This receptor was identified in a man aged 18 to 35 in good health. The chain uses TRBV7-9 and TRBJ1-1, with D tentatively TRBD1 (6 bases). The CDR3 region is CASSLGGGYAEAFF. The DNA of the CDR3 is TGTGCCAGCAGCTTGGGGGGCGGTTACGCTGAAGCTTTCTTT.